This TCR beta chain appears in the sequencing data of a study of response to subunit inactivated influenza vaccine. The junction had 5 bases not matched to a gene; V was cut back by 3 bases and J by 7 bases. This CDR3 is built from 16 residues. Germline CDR1 is MNHEY and CDR2 is SMNVEV (reference sequence). TCRdb ran MiXCR on the RT-PCR reads and lists one entry per CDR3 protein. The table has approximately 530,000 distinct CDR3 sequences, about 7.6% seen once. This sample comprised PBMCs from blood, obtained less than 30 months after vaccination. The receptor was isolated from a man in his fifties or sixties who received an inactivated influenza vaccine. The J gene is TRBJ2-1, the V gene TRBV27; 14 bases align to TRBD2. The DNA for the CDR3 is TGTGCCAGCAGTTTGAGACTAGCGGGGGGGAGGAATGAGCAGTTCTTC. Its protein product is CASSLRLAGGRNEQFF.